These 26 T cell receptor beta chains were sequenced from one sample in a study of cytomegalovirus exposure and HLA in healthy donors listed by TCRdb under 2017. The method was the immunoSEQ multiplex PCR assay. The multiplex PCR relied on a mix of 60 forward primers for TCR Vbeta segments and 13 reverse primers for TCR Jbeta segments. In TCRdb, the immuneACCESS table is reduced to in-frame sequences with V and J assigned. These tables do not hold every clone; where another copy was compared, an unresolved V gene accounts for under half, and the others remain unexplained. For this sample there are about 180,000 clones; about 80% appear just once. Together, the top ten hold 6% to 7.5% of the sample. Sequenced sample: PBMCs. All receptors derive from a man aged 30 to 39 in good health and CMV-seropositive.

CDR3 nucleotide sequence: TGTGCCAGCAGTTCACCCCTTTCGGGGAGTATTAATTCACCCCTCCACTTT. As protein: CASSSPLSGSINSPLHF. J is TRBJ1-6 and V is TRBV25-1; D remains unclear. The CDR3 has 17 residues. The V gene lost 5 bases and the J gene lost 6 bases, with 20 bases spanning the gap. Germline V gives CDR1 MGHDK, CDR2 SYGVNS.

The chain combines TRBV20-1 with TRBJ2-1; tentatively, D is TRBD1 (6 bases). Trimming removed 6 bases from V and 15 bases from J, with 18 bases in between. This CDR3 is built from 11 residues. Germline CDR1 DFQATT, CDR2 SNEGSKA (reference sequence). CDR3 amino acids: CSASPGDTPFF. CDR3 nucleotides: TGCAGTGCCTCTCCCGGGGACACCCCGTTCTTC.

The chain employs TRBV7-3 and TRBJ2-2; D might be TRBD1 (5 bases). CDR3 size: 13 residues. Trimming cost V 4 bases and J 7 bases, with 10 bases left between them. The germline V gene has CDR1 SGHTA and CDR2 FQGTGA. The CDR3 coding sequence is TGTGCCAGCAGCTCAATGCAGGGCGGGGAGCTGTTTTTT. It translates to CASSSMQGGELFF.

The chain has TRBV2 and TRBJ1-1; the D gene is possibly TRBD1 (6 bases). The CDR3 spans 15 residues. Trimming pared 8 bases from V and 2 bases from J, leaving 18 bases between. Per the germline V gene, CDR1 is SNHLY and CDR2 is FYNNEI. CDR3 protein: CASLSGETGNTEAFF. The CDR3 bases are TGTGCCAGCCTCTCCGGTGAGACAGGAAACACTGAAGCTTTCTTT.

V and J are TRBV6-1 and TRBJ2-5; possibly TRBD1 for D (6 bases). The CDR3 is made up of 14 amino acids. V was shortened by 5 bases and J by 5 bases, with 15 bases between the two germline ends. Looked up from germline, CDR1 is MNHNS and CDR2 is SASEGT. CDR3 sequence: CASSRYRDGETQYF. DNA of the CDR3: TGTGCCAGCAGTCGATACAGGGACGGGGAGACCCAGTACTTC.

This rearrangement joins TRBV5-8 to TRBJ2-2, with 7 bases lining up with TRBD1. V shed 0 bases, J shed 0 bases, and the junction held 5 bases outside the gene matches. The CDR3 is made up of 17 amino acids. Germline V gene data show CDR1 as SGHTS and CDR2 as YDEGEE. The CDR3 here is CASSLGSGTANTGELFF. The CDR3 DNA sequence: TGTGCCAGCAGCTTGGGCTCCGGGACAGCGAACACCGGGGAGCTGTTTTTT. Full variable domain (outside the CDR3, taken from reference TRBV5-8 and TRBJ2-2): EAGVTQSPTHLIKTRGQQATLRCSPISGHTSVYWYQQALGLGLQFLLWYDEGEERNRGNFPPRFSGRQFPNYSSELNVNALELEDSALYLCASSLGSGTANTGELFFGEGSRLTVL.

This clone was counted a few times. The V call is TRBV5-1, the J call TRBJ2-5, with TRBD2 identical over 15 bases. The V gene end was trimmed by 0 bases and the J gene end by 4 bases; junction bases not matched to a gene: 4. The CDR3 sequence is 17 residues long. Per germline, CDR1 SGHRS and CDR2 YFSETQ. The CDR3 is CASSLGGLAGGGETQYF. CDR3 nucleotides: TGCGCCAGCAGCTTGGGCGGACTAGCGGGAGGGGGAGAGACCCAGTACTTC.

This sequence joins TRBV19 and TRBJ1-2; 9 nucleotides match TRBD1. Germline values: CDR1 LNHDA, CDR2 SQIVND (reference sequence). Trimming took 1 base from V and 2 from J; bases not matched to a gene: 5. CDR3 length: 16 residues. CDR3 bases: TGTGCCAGTAGTATAGTCACAGGGGGCGCAAACTATGGCTACACCTTC. Protein: CASSIVTGGANYGYTF.

This chain connects TRBV15 to TRBJ2-2; TRBD2 aligns across 9 bases. V trimming: 1 base; J trimming: 8 bases; junction bases outside the gene matches: 5. In germline, CDR1 is LNHNV, CDR2 YYDKDF (reference sequence). This CDR3 has 15 residues. CDR3 amino acids: CATSRGLAAGGELFF. CDR3 nucleotides: TGTGCCACCAGCAGAGGACTAGCGGCTGGGGGGGAGCTGTTTTTT.

This clone appeared a single time. Germline and junction disagree at one end, which may indicate a read error. The chain is built from TRBV4-3 and TRBJ2-6, with 10 bases that match TRBD2. The CDR3 length is 17 residues. CDR1 and CDR2 from the germline V gene are LGHNA and YSLEER. CDR3 coding DNA: TGCGCCGGCAGCCAAGTACTAGCGGGGAGTGGGGCCAACGTCCTGACTTTC. Translating gives CAGSQVLAGSGANVLTF.

The chain recombines TRBV13 with TRBJ2-3; 9 bases align to TRBD1. The length of the CDR3 is 17 residues. Germline V gene lookup returns CDR1 PRHDT and CDR2 FYEKMQ (reference sequence). Unmatched junction bases numbered 6, after V lost 0 bases and J lost 2 bases. CDR3 nucleotide sequence: TGTGCCAGCAGCTTAGGCTTGGGGGACAGGGACACAGATACGCAGTATTTT. It codes for CASSLGLGDRDTDTQYF.

The chain combines TRBV5-1 with TRBJ2-3; 11 bases are a match to TRBD2. This CDR3 has 16 residues. The V gene end was trimmed by 0 bases and the J gene end by 2 bases; junction bases not matched to a gene: 2. The germline V gene encodes CDR1 SGHRS and CDR2 YFSETQ. The CDR3 DNA follows: TGCGCCAGCAGCTTGGTTAGCGGGGGGGTCACAGATACGCAGTATTTT. Translation gives CASSLVSGGVTDTQYF.

The CDR3 is CASSPRQGAFLRQPQHF. In DNA form, the CDR3 reads TGTGCCAGCAGTCCGAGACAGGGGGCTTTTCTTAGGCAGCCCCAGCATTTT. This chain links TRBV27 with TRBJ1-5; 10 bases map to TRBD1. With 5 bases clipped from V and 7 bases from J, the junction kept 14 bases outside the gene matches. This CDR3 spans 17 amino acids. Looked up from germline, CDR1 is MNHEY and CDR2 is SMNVEV (reference sequence).

The rearrangement links TRBV4-1 to TRBJ1-5, with D possibly TRBD1 on 5 matching bases. This CDR3 is 14 amino acids long. V lost 6 bases and J 5 bases, leaving 14 bases between the germline ends. The germline gives CDR1 MGHRA, CDR2 YSYEKL. CDR3 residues: CASSHEGLDQPQHF. CDR3 nucleotide sequence: TGCGCCAGCAGTCACGAGGGACTCGATCAGCCCCAGCATTTT.

This clone is a singleton in its sample. This chain links TRBV5-1 with TRBJ2-1; 7 nucleotides match TRBD2. The germline CDR1 and CDR2 sequences are SGHRS and YFSETQ. The CDR3 extends over 15 amino acids. The J segment lost 1 base and the V segment lost 0 bases, leaving 1 base of the junction unmatched. The CDR3 bases are TGCGCCAGCAGCTTGGTGGGACTATCCTACAATGAGCAGTTCTTC. It encodes CASSLVGLSYNEQFF.

The chain uses TRBV5-5 and TRBJ1-5; 7 bases are a match to TRBD1. This CDR3 has 14 amino acids. Trimming removed 2 bases from V and 3 bases from J; junction bases left unmatched: 2. The germline V gene has CDR1 SGHKS and CDR2 YYEKEE (reference sequence). The CDR3, as DNA: TGTGCCAGCAGCTTTGGACAGGACAATCAGCCCCAGCATTTT. Translated: CASSFGQDNQPQHF.

The chain is built from TRBV28 and TRBJ1-1; maybe TRBD1 (5 bases). CDR3 length: 14 residues. Germline CDR1 MDHEN, CDR2 SYDVKM. Trimming removed 7 bases at V and 4 bases at J, with 16 bases between. The CDR3 loop reads CASTMRGPRTEAFF. The CDR3 DNA follows: TGTGCCAGCACCATGCGGGGCCCTCGCACTGAAGCTTTCTTT. The full variable domain, in which reference TRBV28 and TRBJ1-1 provide the parts outside the CDR3, is DVKVTQSSRYLVKRTGEKVFLECVQDMDHENMFWYRQDPGLGLRLIYFSYDVKMKEKGDIPEGYSVSREKKERFSLILESASTNQTSMYLCASTMRGPRTEAFFGQGTRLTVV.

This clone was detected once. The rearrangement links TRBV6-5 to TRBJ1-2, with D hard to call. Germline V lookup: CDR1 MNHEY, CDR2 SVGAGI. The CDR3 consists of 14 residues. Trimming removed 7 bases from V and 1 base from J, with 13 bases in between. Written as DNA, the CDR3 is TGTGCCAGCACCGCAAGGCACAGTAACTATGGCTACACCTTC. This encodes CASTARHSNYGYTF.

A single count supports this clone. DNA for the CDR3: TGTGCCAGCAGCTCCGGGGTCCCTCAGAATGAGCAGTTCTTC. Translating gives CASSSGVPQNEQFF. The chain is built from TRBV11-3 and TRBJ2-1; perhaps TRBD2 as D (5 bases). Germline-derived CDR1 and CDR2 are SGHNT and YENEEA. This CDR3 is built from 14 residues. The V end lost 4 bases, the J end lost 7 bases, and 14 bases lay between the germline ends.

The chain has TRBV27 and TRBJ1-2, with no clear D. Trimming stripped 6 bases from V and 7 bases from J, with 18 bases between. The CDR3 sequence is 14 residues long. Germline V gene sequence: CDR1 MNHEY, CDR2 SMNVEV (reference sequence). The CDR3 sequence: CASSPFVRLGGYTF. The CDR3 DNA sequence: TGTGCCAGCAGCCCTTTTGTAAGACTGGGTGGCTACACCTTC.

Only one count was recorded for this clone. This chain uses TRBV10-1 with TRBJ1-1; 7 bases are shared with TRBD1. From germline, CDR1 is WNHNN and CDR2 SYGVQD (reference sequence). After removal of 5 bases from V and 5 bases from J, the junction contained 5 bases not matched to a gene. The CDR3 runs 13 residues. CDR3 residues: CASSRDRRTEAFF. The CDR3 nucleotides are TGCGCCAGCAGTCGGGACAGAAGGACTGAAGCTTTCTTT.

This clone was picked up one time. V usage is TRBV27 and J usage is TRBJ2-3; 12 bases agree with TRBD2. The ends lost 5 bases at V and 6 bases at J; junction bases unmatched: 6. Germline assignment: CDR1 MNHEY and CDR2 SMNVEV (reference sequence). The CDR3 has 15 residues. The CDR3 coding sequence is TGTGCCAGCAGTCCTAGCGGGGGGGCCGGGGATACGCAGTATTTT. Amino acid sequence: CASSPSGGAGDTQYF.

V usage is TRBV5-1 and J usage is TRBJ2-1; D ambiguous. Trimming removed 1 base at V and 0 bases at J, with 8 bases between. The CDR3 extends over 15 amino acids. Germline V gene lookup returns CDR1 SGHRS and CDR2 YFSETQ. The CDR3 loop is CASSLSTSSYNEQFF. The CDR3 coding sequence is TGCGCCAGCAGCTTGTCCACAAGCTCCTACAATGAGCAGTTCTTC.

V and J are TRBV6-1 and TRBJ1-1; D remains unclear. V gave up 2 bases and J gave up 4 bases, with 11 bases separating them. The CDR3 totals 14 residues. The germline V gene has CDR1 MNHNS and CDR2 SASEGT. CDR3 coding DNA: TGTGCCAGCAGTGAAACTCTCGGGATCACTGAAGCTTTCTTT. It is translated as CASSETLGITEAFF.

The chain recombines TRBV14 with TRBJ1-2; D uncertain. Trimming took off 1 base at V and 4 bases at J, with 7 bases between the two ends. Germline V gene data show CDR1 as SGHDN and CDR2 as FVKESK. The CDR3 length is 13 residues. The CDR3 nucleotides read TGTGCCAGCAGCCAAGTTGAGAGCTATGGCTACACCTTC. Translated: CASSQVESYGYTF.

This clone showed up just a few times. The chain recombines TRBV9 with TRBJ2-3, with unresolved D. The germline gives CDR1 SGDLS, CDR2 YYNGEE. Trimming took 0 bases from V and 5 from J, leaving 7 bases between them. The CDR3 consists of 13 residues. CDR3 bases: TGTGCCAGCAGCGTAGCAGGTGGAGATACGCAGTATTTT. Translating it yields CASSVAGGDTQYF.